This TCR beta chain originates from a study of T cell repertoires in cytomegalovirus infection. Study as a whole: Through public TCR beta signatures, both CMV infection and matching HLA type were indicated.

In regard to this clonotype: No antigen is known for it.

TCRdb analysed the reads with MiXCR anew, one entry per CDR3 protein. The data hold approximately 49,000 distinct CDR3 sequences, with 20% to 25% observed a single time. CDR3 size: 14 residues. Germline V gene sequence: CDR1 MNHEY, CDR2 SVGAGI. V was clipped by 0 bases and J by 9 bases, with 12 bases between them. Study-wide results and limits: Predominance within the ex vivo response was attributable to HLA-C-restricted CMV-specific TCR beta clonotypes.

The sequence was collected from a human donor in good health (CMV status not recorded). Some clones in this sample may be carry-over from other donors' samples. The V call is TRBV6-5, the J call TRBJ1-5; D perhaps matches TRBD1 (5 bases). Sequencing used CD8+ T cells from cultured PBMCs, obtained from culture after CMV antigen stimulation. CDR3 in DNA: TGTGCCAGCAGTTACTCTGGGGAGGGGCCGCCCCAGCATTTT. This codes for CASSYSGEGPPQHF.